One sample yielded the 10 T cell receptor beta chains listed below, sequenced in a study of cytomegalovirus exposure and HLA in healthy donors. PCR involved 60 Vbeta and 13 Jbeta primers. The table came from immunoSEQ multiplex PCR; TCRdb's copy has only in-frame clones and leaves some out. The sample contains about 100,000 clones, roughly 71% of which appear only once. What was sequenced was PBMCs. The source is a man aged 40-49 years in good health and CMV-seropositive.

The genes are TRBV7-8 and TRBJ2-7; 7 nucleotides align to TRBD2. CDR1 and CDR2 (germline): SGHVS, FQNEAQ. The CDR3 totals 16 residues. The ends lost 2 bases at V and 1 base at J; junction bases unmatched: 8. In DNA form, the CDR3 reads TGTGCCAGCAGCTTACGGCGTGGGACTAAGTCCTACGAGCAGTACTTC. Translating it yields CASSLRRGTKSYEQYF.

This chain uses TRBV9 with TRBJ2-5, with D perhaps matching TRBD2 (6 bases). The germline CDR1 and CDR2 sequences are SGDLS and YYNGEE. CDR3 size: 15 residues. The ends were cut back, 0 bases at V and 5 bases at J, with 14 bases in the middle. The chain's CDR3 is CASSVEAGGGETQYF. In DNA, the CDR3 is TGTGCCAGCAGCGTAGAGGCCGGGGGAGGTGAGACCCAGTACTTC.

This clone was picked up one time. V usage is TRBV9 and J usage is TRBJ2-2; TRBD1 matches 8 bases. Trimming cost V 6 bases and J 7 bases; bases outside gene matches: 8. This CDR3 contains 14 residues. Germline-derived CDR1 and CDR2 are SGDLS and YYNGEE. CDR3 nucleotide sequence: TGTGCCAGCAAGACAGGGGACAAGTTCGGGGAGCTGTTTTTT. Residues: CASKTGDKFGELFF.

The V gene is TRBV6-7, the J gene TRBJ2-7; 7 positions agree with TRBD1. TRBV6-7 is filed as an ORF, its function uncertain. Unmatched junction bases numbered 4, after V lost 2 bases and J lost 0 bases. The CDR3 totals 15 residues. The CDR3 protein is CASSYPGQHSYEQYF. In nucleotides, the CDR3 is TGTGCCAGCAGTTACCCGGGACAGCACTCCTACGAGCAGTACTTC.

This clone was observed a handful of times. The V gene is TRBV4-1, the J gene TRBJ2-1; 11 bases agree with TRBD2. The CDR3 spans 13 residues. The V and J ends lost 0 bases and 14 bases, in that order; junction bases with no gene match: 3. The V gene's germline CDR1 is MGHRA and CDR2 YSYEKL. The DNA for the CDR3 is TGCGCCAGCAGCCAAGAACTAGCGGGAGTTGAGTTCTTC. This encodes CASSQELAGVEFF.

Only one count was recorded for this clone. The V gene is TRBV5-1, the J gene TRBJ2-6, with TRBD2 as a possible D gene (6 bases). Per the germline V gene, CDR1 is SGHRS and CDR2 is YFSETQ. The length of the CDR3 is 18 residues. V lost 1 base and J 0 bases, leaving 14 bases between the germline ends. The CDR3 coding sequence is TGCGCCAGCAGCTTGCAGGAGGGGACCAGCTCTGGGGCCAACGTCCTGACTTTC. It encodes CASSLQEGTSSGANVLTF. Drawing the rest from reference TRBV5-1 and TRBJ2-6, the complete variable domain is KAGVTQTPRYLIKTRGQQVTLSCSPISGHRSVSWYQQTPGQGLQFLFEYFSETQRNKGNFPGRFSGRQFSNSRSEMNVSTLELGDSALYLCASSLQEGTSSGANVLTFGAGSRLTVL.

The chain couples TRBV7-7 to TRBJ2-5; TRBD1 agrees at 9 bases. Germline V gene lookup returns CDR1 SSHAT and CDR2 FNYEAQ (reference sequence). This CDR3 has 14 residues. With V trimmed by 5 bases and J by 5 bases, 6 bases remained unmatched. The CDR3 DNA reads TGTGCCAGCAGCCGACAGGGGGAATCGGAGACCCAGTACTTC. This translates into CASSRQGESETQYF.

V gene TRBV5-4 combines with J gene TRBJ2-1, with D perhaps TRBD2 (5 bases). Trimming took 4 bases from V and 0 from J, leaving 17 bases between them. CDR1 and CDR2 from the germline V gene are SGHNT and YYREEE (reference sequence). CDR3 length: 17 residues. The CDR3 here is CASSPGSGLSSYNEQFF. The CDR3 coding sequence is TGTGCCAGCAGCCCCGGAAGCGGCCTGAGCTCCTACAATGAGCAGTTCTTC. The full variable domain, with the rest looked up from reference TRBV5-4 and TRBJ2-1, is ETGVTQSPTHLIKTRGQQVTLRCSSQSGHNTVSWYQQALGQGPQFIFQYYREEENGRGNFPPRFSGLQFPNYSSELNVNALELDDSALYLCASSPGSGLSSYNEQFFGPGTRLTVL.

This rearrangement joins TRBV6-9 to TRBJ2-7; the match to TRBD2 covers 11 bases. Germline V gene data show CDR1 as MNHGY and CDR2 as SVAAGI. This CDR3 is built from 15 residues. V was clipped by 6 bases and J by 1 base; unmatched bases: 5. CDR3 residues: CASSLLAGESYEQYV. The CDR3 region has the DNA TGTGCCAGCAGCTTACTAGCGGGAGAGTCCTACGAGCAGTACGTC.

The rearrangement uses TRBV7-9 and TRBJ1-3; 8 bases agree with TRBD1. Germline CDR1 and CDR2: SEHNR and FQNEAQ (reference sequence). The CDR3 sequence is 17 residues long. V was clipped by 4 bases and J by 0 bases; unmatched bases: 8. The CDR3 protein is CASSSRQGTISGNTIYF. CDR3 DNA sequence: TGTGCCAGCAGCTCGCGACAGGGGACGATCTCTGGAAACACCATATATTTT.